Sequencing of this T cell receptor (beta chain) was carried out in a study of blood T cells in healthy people across ages. This clonotype was detected many times. With a J-beta primer mix and a sample-barcoded 5' primer, a second PCR ran 7 to 11 cycles. MiXCR, run by TCRdb on the 5' RACE reads, gives a single entry per CDR3 protein. Of 630,000 or so distinct CDR3 sequences listed, approximately 30% are singletons. The CDR3 spans 16 residues. J was trimmed by 5 bases and V by 4 bases; bases with no gene match: 16. CDR1 is SQVTM, CDR2 ANQGSEA, per germline. The V gene is TRBV29-1, the J gene TRBJ2-7; 8 positions match TRBD1. Sequencing was carried out using blood. The TCR originated in a woman aged 80 or older in good health. CDR3 protein: CSVVPPGGAGVHEQYF. The CDR3 DNA reads as TGCAGCGTTGTCCCCCCAGGGGGCGCGGGCGTCCACGAGCAGTACTTC.